This T cell receptor beta chain is from a study of identifying expanded T cells in peripheral blood. Healthy donors had no documented immune events, such as infections, while sampled. The method was immunoSEQ multiplex PCR; TCRdb's version includes in-frame clones alone and lacks a portion of them. The table has just over 90,000 clones, more than 70% seen once. The CDR3 sequence is 13 residues long. V trimming: 6 bases; J trimming: 0 bases; junction bases outside the gene matches: 2. Germline CDR1 SQVTM, CDR2 ANQGSEA. Sequencing was performed on blood. The rearrangement uses TRBV29-1 and TRBJ2-5, with 9 bases matching TRBD1. This TCR came from a person between 18 and 75 years old in good health. The CDR3 region is CSVRDRDQETQYF. The CDR3, as DNA: TGCAGCGTCCGGGACAGGGACCAAGAGACCCAGTACTTC. The variable domain in full, with the rest retrieved from reference TRBV29-1 and TRBJ2-5, is SAVISQKPSRDICQRGTSLTIQCQVDSQVTMMFWYRQQPGQSLTLIATANQGSEATYESGFVIDKFPISRPNLTFSTLTVSNMSPEDSSIYLCSVRDRDQETQYFGPGTRLLVL.